This TCR beta chain was identified during a study of shared clonotypes between healthy human individuals. How the authors handled the data: From ImmunoSEQ came sequences covering only the junction and carrying no quality scores, so filtering differed. Assay used: immunoSEQ multiplex PCR; TCRdb lists only in-frame clones, some missing. The V and J calls and the clone size are those of that table, but D and trimming were determined from the DNA. The repertoire includes about 530,000 clones, 60% to 80% of them detected once, and under 15% sits in the top ten. V lost 0 bases to trimming and J lost 2 bases, with 15 bases between them. The CDR3 length is 16 residues. Germline V gives CDR1 SGHRS, CDR2 YFSETQ.

The sequence came from a woman between 40 and 55 years old in good health. Some clones in this sample may be carry-over from other donors' samples. This chain joins TRBV5-1 and TRBJ2-7; no reliable D call. The material sequenced was PBMCs. For the CDR3, the DNA is TGCGCCAGCAGCTTGGTAGGGCAGACCCTTGCCTACGAGCAGTACTTC. Encoded protein: CASSLVGQTLAYEQYF.